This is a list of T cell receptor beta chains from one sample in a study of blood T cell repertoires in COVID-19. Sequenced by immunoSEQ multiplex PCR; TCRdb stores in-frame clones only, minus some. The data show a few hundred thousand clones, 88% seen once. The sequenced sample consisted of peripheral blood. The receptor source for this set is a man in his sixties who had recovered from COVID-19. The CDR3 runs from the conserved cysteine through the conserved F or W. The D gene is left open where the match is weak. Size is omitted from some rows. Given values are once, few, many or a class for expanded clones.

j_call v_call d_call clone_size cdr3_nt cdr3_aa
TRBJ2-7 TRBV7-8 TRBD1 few TGTGCCAGCAGCTTATTTACGGGACAGAACTACGAGCAGTACTTC CASSLFTGQNYEQYF
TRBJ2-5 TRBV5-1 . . TGCGCCAGCAGCCCAGCACAGGGTTGGGAGACCCAGTACTTC CASSPAQGWETQYF
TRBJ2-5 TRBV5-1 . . TGCGCCAGCAGCTACCAGCGGGTGGGGCAAGAGACCCAGTACTTC CASSYQRVGQETQYF
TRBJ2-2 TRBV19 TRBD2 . TGTGCCAGTATTGGGGGACTAACTAACACCGGGGAGCTGTTTTTT CASIGGLTNTGELFF
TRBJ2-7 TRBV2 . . TGTGCCAGCAGTGAGGGGACTTCATACGAGCAGTACTTC CASSEGTSYEQYF
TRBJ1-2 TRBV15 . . TGTGCCACCAGCATCCCCTCGGGGGGGCGCAACTATGGCTACACCTTC CATSIPSGGRNYGYTF
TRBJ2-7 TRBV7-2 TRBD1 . TGTGCCAGCAAGACAGGGTCCTCTCTCTACGAGCAGTACTTC CASKTGSSLYEQYF
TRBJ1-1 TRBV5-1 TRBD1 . TGCGCCAGCAGCCACCGGGACAGGGGAGTTCGGACTGAAGCTTTCTTT CASSHRDRGVRTEAFF
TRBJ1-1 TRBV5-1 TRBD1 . TGCGCCAGCAGCCTAGGAACCTCGGGGACAGGGATGAACACTGAAGCTTTCTTT CASSLGTSGTGMNTEAFF
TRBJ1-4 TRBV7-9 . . TGTGCCAGCAGCTCGAGTAACCGTAATGAAAAACTGTTTTTT CASSSSNRNEKLFF
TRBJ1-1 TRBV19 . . TGTGCCAGTAGTACCCAAAATAGCATGAACACTGAAGCTTTCTTT CASSTQNSMNTEAFF
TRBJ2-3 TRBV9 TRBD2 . TGTGCCAGCAGCGAGGAGGCCCTAGCGGGGGGGCCTACAGATACGCAGTATTTT CASSEEALAGGPTDTQYF
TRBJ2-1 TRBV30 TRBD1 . TGTGCCTGGAAGGGACAGGGGGCGGGATACAATGAGCAGTTCTTC CAWKGQGAGYNEQFF
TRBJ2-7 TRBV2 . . TGTGCCAGCAGTGAAGAGCCAGGGGCAACCTACGAGCAGTACTTC CASSEEPGATYEQYF
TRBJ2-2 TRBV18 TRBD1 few TGTGCCAGCTCCGACAGGGGCTCCGGGGAGCTGTTTTTT CASSDRGSGELFF
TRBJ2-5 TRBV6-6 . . TGTGCCAGCAGTTACCCCGCAGGATCAGAGACCCAGTACTTC CASSYPAGSETQYF
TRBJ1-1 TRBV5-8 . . TGTGCCAGCAGCTTAATACAGGGTCCCCCTGAAGCTTTCTTT CASSLIQGPPEAFF
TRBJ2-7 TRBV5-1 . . TGCGCCAGCAGCTTGGACAGAATGGCCTACGAGCAGTACTTC CASSLDRMAYEQYF
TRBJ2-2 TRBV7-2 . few TGTGCCAGCAGCTTAGGACAGCTTAACACCGGGGAGCTGTTTTTT CASSLGQLNTGELFF
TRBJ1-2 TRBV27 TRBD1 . TGTGCCAGCAGTGGGCCCGGGACAGGGGGCTATGGCTACACCTTC CASSGPGTGGYGYTF
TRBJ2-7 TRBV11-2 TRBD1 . TGTGCCAGCAGCTCCTTGGGACAGGGGCGCTACGAGCAGTACTTC CASSSLGQGRYEQYF
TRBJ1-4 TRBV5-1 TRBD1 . TGCGCCAGCTCGACAGGGGGTCCTAGGGAAAAACTGTTTTTT CASSTGGPREKLFF
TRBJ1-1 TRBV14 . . TGTGCCAGCAGCCAAGCGGTAAACACTGAAGCTTTCTTT CASSQAVNTEAFF
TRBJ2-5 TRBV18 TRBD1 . TGTGCCAGCTCACCTGGGACAGGGGGACGGGAGACCCAGTACTTC CASSPGTGGRETQYF
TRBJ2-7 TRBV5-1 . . TGCGCCAGCAGCCCGTGGGGGGGCGGAAGCTCCTACGAGCAGTACTTC CASSPWGGGSSYEQYF
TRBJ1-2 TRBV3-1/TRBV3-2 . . TGTGCCAGCAGCCCCTCCTGGGGCCCTAACTATGGCTACACCTTC CASSPSWGPNYGYTF